The clone carrying this T cell receptor (beta chain) was recorded many times. In TCRdb, the 5' RACE reads were re-called with MiXCR into one record per CDR3 protein. The data show hundreds of thousands of distinct CDR3 sequences, more than 3% seen once. These data originate in a study of T cells after yellow fever vaccination. This CDR3 contains 16 residues. V dropped 5 bases and J dropped 0 bases, with 17 bases sitting between them. CDR1 and CDR2 from the germline V gene are SGHTA and FQGNSA. This chain connects TRBV7-2 to TRBJ2-7; D is possibly TRBD2 (5 bases). The sample was PBMCs, taken on the day of the yellow fever booster vaccination. The sequence came from a man in his late teens or twenties who received the YFV17D yellow fever vaccine. The CDR3 DNA reads TGTGCCAGCAGCCTCCTAGGACTTGGGGTCTCCTACGAGCAGTACTTC. Amino acids: CASSLLGLGVSYEQYF.